The TCR beta chain under discussion was sequenced for a study of identical twins. Findings of the study overall: Out-of-frame TCR alpha sharing observed in monozygotic twins exceeded model estimates. Alpha sequences that were out-of-frame and twin-shared showed an excess of low generation probability. Abundant beta clonotypes from cord blood bore fewer insertions; memory repertoires lacked this pattern.

The CDR3 loop spans 11 amino acids. The ends were cut back, 7 bases at V and 9 bases at J, with 10 bases in the middle. Germline V gives CDR1 MNHEY, CDR2 SVGAGI. Template switching added a universal primer binding site, and final cDNA carried unique molecular identifiers. A single record per CDR3 protein comes from TCRdb applying MiXCR to the 5' RACE reads. The sample consists of around 340,000 distinct CDR3 sequences, roughly 9% of them appearing once. This clonotype was seen ten or more times. Its antigen is as yet unknown. The sequence derives from a woman aged 50 to 65 in good health. What was sequenced was naive T cells sorted from blood. The chain combines TRBV6-5 with TRBJ2-1; D may match TRBD1 or TRBD2 (5 bases each). The chain's CDR3 is CASTGGGEQFF. The CDR3 region has the DNA TGTGCCAGCACCGGTGGGGGTGAGCAGTTCTTC.